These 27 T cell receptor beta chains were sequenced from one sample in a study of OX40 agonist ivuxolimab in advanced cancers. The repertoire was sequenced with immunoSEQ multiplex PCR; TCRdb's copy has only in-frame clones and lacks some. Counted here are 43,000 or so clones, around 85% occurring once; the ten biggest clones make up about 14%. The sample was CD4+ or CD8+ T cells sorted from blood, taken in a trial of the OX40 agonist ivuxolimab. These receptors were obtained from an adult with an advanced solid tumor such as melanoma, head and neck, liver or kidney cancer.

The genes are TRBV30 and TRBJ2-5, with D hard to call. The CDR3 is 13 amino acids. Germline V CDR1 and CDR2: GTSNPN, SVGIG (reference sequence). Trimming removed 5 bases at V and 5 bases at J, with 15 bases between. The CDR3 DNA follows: TGTGCCTGGTCTTTTGAACTGCGGGAGACCCAGTACTTC. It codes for CAWSFELRETQYF. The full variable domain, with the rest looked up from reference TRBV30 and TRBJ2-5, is SQTIHQWPATLVQPVGSPLSLECTVEGTSNPNLYWYRQAAGRGLQLLFYSVGIGQISSEVPQNLSASRPQDRQFILSSKKLLLSDSGFYLCAWSFELRETQYFGPGTRLLVL.

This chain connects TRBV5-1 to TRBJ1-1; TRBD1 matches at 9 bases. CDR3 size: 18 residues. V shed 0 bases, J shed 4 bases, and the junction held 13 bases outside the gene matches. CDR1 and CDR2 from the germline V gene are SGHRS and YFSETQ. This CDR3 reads CASSLAVGQGDKSTEAFF. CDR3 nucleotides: TGCGCCAGCAGCTTGGCCGTGGGACAGGGAGACAAGAGCACTGAAGCTTTCTTT. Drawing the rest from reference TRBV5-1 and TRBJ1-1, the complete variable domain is KAGVTQTPRYLIKTRGQQVTLSCSPISGHRSVSWYQQTPGQGLQFLFEYFSETQRNKGNFPGRFSGRQFSNSRSEMNVSTLELGDSALYLCASSLAVGQGDKSTEAFFGQGTRLTVV.

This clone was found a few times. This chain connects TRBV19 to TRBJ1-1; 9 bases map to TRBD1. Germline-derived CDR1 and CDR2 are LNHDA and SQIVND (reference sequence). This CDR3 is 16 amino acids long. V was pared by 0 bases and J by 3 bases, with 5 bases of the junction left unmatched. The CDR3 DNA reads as TGTGCCAGTAGTATAGACACAGGGGGCACGGACACTGAAGCTTTCTTT. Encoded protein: CASSIDTGGTDTEAFF.

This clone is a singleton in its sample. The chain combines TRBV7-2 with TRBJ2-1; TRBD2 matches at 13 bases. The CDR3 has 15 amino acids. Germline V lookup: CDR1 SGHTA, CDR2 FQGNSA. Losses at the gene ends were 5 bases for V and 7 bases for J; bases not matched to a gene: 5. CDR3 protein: CASSPTSGRLNEQFF. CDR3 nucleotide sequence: TGTGCCAGCAGCCCGACTAGCGGGAGGTTAAATGAGCAGTTCTTC. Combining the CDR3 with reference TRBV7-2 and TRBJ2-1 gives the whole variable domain GAGVSQSPSNKVTEKGKDVELRCDPISGHTALYWYRQSLGQGLEFLIYFQGNSAPDKSGLPSDRFSAERTGGSVSTLTIQRTQQEDSAVYLCASSPTSGRLNEQFFGPGTRLTVL.

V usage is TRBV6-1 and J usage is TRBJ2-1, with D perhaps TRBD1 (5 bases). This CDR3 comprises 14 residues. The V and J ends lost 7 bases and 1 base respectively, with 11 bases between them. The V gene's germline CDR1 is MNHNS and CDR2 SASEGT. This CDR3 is CASNPSGSYNEQFF. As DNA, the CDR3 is TGTGCCAGCAATCCGTCAGGGTCCTACAATGAGCAGTTCTTC.

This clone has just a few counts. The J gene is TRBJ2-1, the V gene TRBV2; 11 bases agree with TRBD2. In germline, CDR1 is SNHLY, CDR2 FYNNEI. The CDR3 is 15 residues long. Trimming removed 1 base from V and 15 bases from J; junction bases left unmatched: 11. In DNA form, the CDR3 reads TGTGCCAGCAGTGAAGGTCTAGCGGGAGGAGGAGTTAGGTTCTTC. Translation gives CASSEGLAGGGVRFF. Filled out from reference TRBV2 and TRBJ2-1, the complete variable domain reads EPEVTQTPSHQVTQMGQEVILRCVPISNHLYFYWYRQILGQKVEFLVSFYNNEISEKSEIFDDQFSVERPDGSNFTLKIRSTKLEDSAMYFCASSEGLAGGGVRFFGPGTRLTVL.

CDR3 loop: CASRKPGISGSVGYNEQFF. CDR3 sequence (DNA): TGTGCCAGCAGAAAACCCGGGATTAGCGGGAGTGTCGGTTACAATGAGCAGTTCTTC. The rearrangement links TRBV7-9 to TRBJ2-1; 9 bases are a match to TRBD2. CDR3 size: 19 residues. V lost 6 bases to trimming and J lost 4 bases; unmatched junction nucleotides: 19. CDR1 is SEHNR, CDR2 FQNEAQ, per germline (reference sequence). Supplemented by reference TRBV7-9 and TRBJ2-1, the full variable domain reads DTGVSQNPRHKITKRGQNVTFRCDPISEHNRLYWYRQTLGQGPEFLTYFQNEAQLEKSRLLSDRFSAERPKGSFSTLEIQRTEQGDSAMYLCASRKPGISGSVGYNEQFFGPGTRLTVL.

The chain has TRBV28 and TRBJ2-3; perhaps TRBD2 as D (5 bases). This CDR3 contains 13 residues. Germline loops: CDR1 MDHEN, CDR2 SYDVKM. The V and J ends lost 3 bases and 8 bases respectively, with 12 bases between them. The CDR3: CASSFRPRGTQYF. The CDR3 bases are TGTGCCAGCAGTTTTCGGCCCCGGGGTACGCAGTATTTT.

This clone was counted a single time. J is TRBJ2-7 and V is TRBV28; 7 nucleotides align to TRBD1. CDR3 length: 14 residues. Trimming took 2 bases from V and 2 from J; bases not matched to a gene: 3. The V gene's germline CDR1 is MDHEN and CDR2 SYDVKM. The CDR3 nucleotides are TGTGCCAGCAGTTTAAGGGGACAGCCCTACGAGCAGTACTTC. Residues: CASSLRGQPYEQYF.

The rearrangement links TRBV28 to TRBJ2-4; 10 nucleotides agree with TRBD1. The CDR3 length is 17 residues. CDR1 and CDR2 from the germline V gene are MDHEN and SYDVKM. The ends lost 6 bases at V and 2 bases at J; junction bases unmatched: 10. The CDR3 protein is CASSTIPGQGPKNIQYF. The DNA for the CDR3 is TGTGCCAGCAGCACTATACCGGGACAGGGGCCCAAAAACATTCAGTACTTC.

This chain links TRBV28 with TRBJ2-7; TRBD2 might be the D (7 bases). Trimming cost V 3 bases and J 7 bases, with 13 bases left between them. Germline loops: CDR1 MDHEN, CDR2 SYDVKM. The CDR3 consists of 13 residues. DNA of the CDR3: TGTGCCAGCAGTTTTGGGGGGGCGCGGGAGCAGTACTTC. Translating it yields CASSFGGAREQYF.

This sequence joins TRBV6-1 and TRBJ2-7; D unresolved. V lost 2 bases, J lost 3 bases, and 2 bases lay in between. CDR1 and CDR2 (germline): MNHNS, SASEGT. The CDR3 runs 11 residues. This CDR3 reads CASSEFYEQYF. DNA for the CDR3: TGTGCCAGCAGTGAATTCTACGAGCAGTACTTC.

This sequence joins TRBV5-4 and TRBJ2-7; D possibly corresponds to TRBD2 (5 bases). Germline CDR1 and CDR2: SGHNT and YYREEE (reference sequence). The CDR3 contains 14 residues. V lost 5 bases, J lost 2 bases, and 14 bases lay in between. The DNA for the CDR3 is TGTGCCAGCAGACTAGAGCTTTTAGCCTACGAGCAGTACTTC. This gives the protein CASRLELLAYEQYF.

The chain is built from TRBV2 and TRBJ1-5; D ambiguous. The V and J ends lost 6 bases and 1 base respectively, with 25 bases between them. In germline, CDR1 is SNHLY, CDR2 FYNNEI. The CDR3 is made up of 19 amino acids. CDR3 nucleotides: TGTGCCAGCAGCGAACAGACCTATATCGGGGTTGGGAGCAATCAGCCCCAGCATTTT. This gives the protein CASSEQTYIGVGSNQPQHF.

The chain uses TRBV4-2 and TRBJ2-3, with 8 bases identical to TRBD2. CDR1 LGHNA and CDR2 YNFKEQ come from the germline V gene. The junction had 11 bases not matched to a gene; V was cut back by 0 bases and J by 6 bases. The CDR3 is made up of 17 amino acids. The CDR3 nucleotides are TGTGCCAGCAGCCAAGATGGAAGCGGGAGTTTGTCCGATACGCAGTATTTT. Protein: CASSQDGSGSLSDTQYF.

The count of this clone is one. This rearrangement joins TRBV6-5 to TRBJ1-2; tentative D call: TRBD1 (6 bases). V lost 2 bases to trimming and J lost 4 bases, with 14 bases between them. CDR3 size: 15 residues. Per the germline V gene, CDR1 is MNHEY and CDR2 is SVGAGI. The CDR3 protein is CASSYDGGDGYGYTF. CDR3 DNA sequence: TGTGCCAGCAGTTACGACGGGGGCGATGGCTATGGCTACACCTTC.

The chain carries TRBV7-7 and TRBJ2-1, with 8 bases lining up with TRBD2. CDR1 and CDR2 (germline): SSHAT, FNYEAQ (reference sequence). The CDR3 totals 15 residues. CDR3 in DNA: TGTGCTAGCGGGGTCTGGGGGGCGGGGATGAATGAGCAGTTCTTC. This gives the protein CASGVWGAGMNEQFF.

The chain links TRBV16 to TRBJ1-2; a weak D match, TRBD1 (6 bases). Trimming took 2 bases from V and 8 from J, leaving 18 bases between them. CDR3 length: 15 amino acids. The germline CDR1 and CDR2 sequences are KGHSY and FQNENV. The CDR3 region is CASSQTRTQGDGYTF. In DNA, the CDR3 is TGTGCCAGCAGCCAAACGAGAACACAGGGTGACGGCTACACCTTC.

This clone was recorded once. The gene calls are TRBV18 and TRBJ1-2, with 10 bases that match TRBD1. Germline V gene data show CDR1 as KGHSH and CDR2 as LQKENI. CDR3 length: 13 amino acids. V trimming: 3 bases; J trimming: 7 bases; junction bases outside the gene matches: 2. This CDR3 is CASSPGTGVGYTF. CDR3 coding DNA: TGTGCCAGCTCACCTGGGACAGGGGTTGGCTACACCTTC.

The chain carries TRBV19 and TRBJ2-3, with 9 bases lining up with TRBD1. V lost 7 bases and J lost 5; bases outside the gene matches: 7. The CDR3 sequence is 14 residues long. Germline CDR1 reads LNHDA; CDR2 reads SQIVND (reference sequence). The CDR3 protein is CASIGQGRIDTQYF. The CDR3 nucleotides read TGTGCCAGTATCGGACAGGGGAGAATAGATACGCAGTATTTT.

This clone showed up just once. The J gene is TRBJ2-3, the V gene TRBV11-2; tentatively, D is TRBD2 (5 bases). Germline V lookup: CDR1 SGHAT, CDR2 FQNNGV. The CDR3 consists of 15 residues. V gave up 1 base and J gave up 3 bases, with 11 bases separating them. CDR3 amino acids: CASSLGGLGTDTQYF. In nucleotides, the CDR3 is TGTGCCAGCAGCTTAGGAGGGTTGGGAACAGATACGCAGTATTTT. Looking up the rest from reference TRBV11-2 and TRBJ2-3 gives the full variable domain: EAGVAQSPRYKIIEKRQSVAFWCNPISGHATLYWYQQILGQGPKLLIQFQNNGVVDDSQLPKDRFSAERLKGVDSTLKIQPAKLEDSAVYLCASSLGGLGTDTQYFGPGTRLTVL.

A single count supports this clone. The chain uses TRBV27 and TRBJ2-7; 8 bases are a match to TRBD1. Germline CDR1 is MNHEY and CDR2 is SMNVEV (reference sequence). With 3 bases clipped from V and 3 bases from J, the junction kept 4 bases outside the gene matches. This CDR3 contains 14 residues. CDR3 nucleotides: TGTGCCAGCAGTTTCGGGACAGGAATCTACGAGCAGTACTTC. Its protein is CASSFGTGIYEQYF.

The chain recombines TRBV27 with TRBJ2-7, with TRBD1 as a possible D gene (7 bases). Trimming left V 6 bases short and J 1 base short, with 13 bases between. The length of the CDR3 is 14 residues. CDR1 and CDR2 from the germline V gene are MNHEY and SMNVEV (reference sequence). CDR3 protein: CASSTAGQSYEQYF. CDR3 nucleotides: TGTGCCAGCAGCACCGCGGGACAGTCCTACGAGCAGTACTTC.

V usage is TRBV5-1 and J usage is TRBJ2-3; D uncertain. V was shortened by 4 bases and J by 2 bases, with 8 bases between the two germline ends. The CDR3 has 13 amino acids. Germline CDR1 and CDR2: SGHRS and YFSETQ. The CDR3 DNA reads TGCGCCAGCAGCCTAGACTTCACAGATACGCAGTATTTT. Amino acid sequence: CASSLDFTDTQYF.

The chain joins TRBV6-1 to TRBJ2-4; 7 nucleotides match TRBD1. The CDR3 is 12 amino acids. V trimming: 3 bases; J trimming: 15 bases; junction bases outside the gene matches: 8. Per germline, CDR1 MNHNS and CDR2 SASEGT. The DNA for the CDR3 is TGTGCCAGCAGTGATCACAGGGGTCAGTCGTACTTC. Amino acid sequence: CASSDHRGQSYF.

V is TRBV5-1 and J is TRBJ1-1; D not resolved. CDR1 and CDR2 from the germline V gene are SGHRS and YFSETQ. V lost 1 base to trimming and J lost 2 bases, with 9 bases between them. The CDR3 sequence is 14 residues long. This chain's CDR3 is CASSLSVENTEAFF. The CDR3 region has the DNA TGCGCCAGCAGCTTGTCGGTAGAAAACACTGAAGCTTTCTTT.

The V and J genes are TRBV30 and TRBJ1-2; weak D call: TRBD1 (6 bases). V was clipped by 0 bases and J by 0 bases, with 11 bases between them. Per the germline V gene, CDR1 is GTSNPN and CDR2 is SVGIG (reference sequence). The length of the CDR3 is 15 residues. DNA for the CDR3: TGTGCCTGGAGTGTACTTAACAGGGCTAACTATGGCTACACCTTC. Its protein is CAWSVLNRANYGYTF.